The sequence of this T cell receptor (beta chain) was determined in a study of radiotherapy plus CTLA-4 blockade in lung cancer listed by TCRdb under 2018. As for the study more broadly: Among the enrolled patients, approximately 18% had an objective response, and approximately 33% reached disease control. Overall study outcomes, separate from this receptor: After treatment with radiotherapy and ipilimumab, TCR clones that came from tumors expanded in the peripheral blood. The strongest predictors of response, as reported, were early dynamic changes in blood T cell clones along with a rise in serum interferon-beta after radiation.

The CDR3 runs 16 residues from the cysteine to the phenylalanine. Left in the record is the CDR3 DNA by itself, 48 bases read in frame from the first base. Based on the germline V gene, the CDR1 and CDR2 sequences are SGHAT and FQNNGV. The junction shows trimming of 0 bases on V and 4 bases on J, plus 15 bases between the germline ends. On this clone: What antigen it recognizes has not been identified. No much larger clonotype is one base removed from it; base qualities were not supplied.

In this study, focal radiation therapy paired with CTLA-4 blockade (ipilimumab) was tested in patients who had chemo-refractory metastatic non-small-cell lung cancer. Libraries were prepared through the immunoSEQ multiplex PCR assay. As stored in TCRdb, this immuneACCESS dataset retains in-frame rearrangements with V and J assigned. A fraction of the clones does not appear; measured against another copy, unresolved V genes explain less than half of the discrepancy, and the remainder lacks a known reason. The sample records tens of thousands of clones, around nine tenths of which are singletons. The ten largest account for over 15% of the sample.

This sequence uses TRBV11-2 and TRBJ1-1; there is no confident call for the D gene. Material: peripheral blood, obtained from a patient treated with radiotherapy plus ipilimumab. The sequence derives from a human donor with non-small cell lung cancer that progressed on radiotherapy plus ipilimumab. The CDR3 reads CASSLDRIELGTEAFF. The nucleotide sequence reads as follows: TGTGCCAGCAGCTTAGATCGCATAGAACTGGGCACTGAAGCTTTCTTT.